The clone carrying this T cell receptor beta chain was seen ten or more times. Its target is not known. The data derive from a study of early T cells in non-severe SARS-CoV-2 infection. Study background: Unsorted whole-blood RNA was sequenced in bulk, leaving chains unpaired.

The CDR3 covers 15 residues. V was cut by 4 bases and J by 1 base, with 14 bases left in between. Germline values: CDR1 SGHRS, CDR2 YFSETQ. Researchers attached unique molecular identifiers to individual cDNA molecules. MiXCR, applied by TCRdb to the 5' RACE reads, yields one record per CDR3 protein. The sample consists of about 80,000 distinct CDR3 sequences, about 14% of them appearing once. Overall study results and limits: Reliance on VDJdb matching favored anti-spike CD8 responses; private and CD4 specificities were missed.

The chain has TRBV5-1 and TRBJ1-1; no firm D call. The receptor comes from an adult who was a healthcare worker with PCR-confirmed SARS-CoV-2 infection or an uninfected control (not recorded which). Sequencing was performed on whole blood. The CDR3 DNA is TGCGCCAGCAGCCCTATGGGGTCGGGGAACACTGAAGCTTTCTTT. Translated: CASSPMGSGNTEAFF.